Below, one T cell receptor beta chain is given with its context. This entry comes from a study of blood T cell repertoires in COVID-19. At the level of the study: Samples of COVID-19 (acute and convalescent) were obtained from the United States, Italy and Spain.

Using immunoSEQ multiplex PCR, the repertoire was profiled, and TCRdb retains in-frame clones only, with some absent. The data contain about 100,000 clones, more than 90% of them singletons. V trimming: 3 bases; J trimming: 5 bases; junction bases outside the gene matches: 11. Germline V gene lookup returns CDR1 MDHEN and CDR2 SYDVKM. This CDR3 is 16 amino acids long. This clonotype was obtained from a man aged 60 to 69 with acute or convalescent COVID-19. Sequences were obtained from peripheral blood. This chain uses TRBV28 with TRBJ1-1; 8 bases align to TRBD1. The CDR3 is CASSLEAGGRYTEAFF. As DNA, the CDR3 is TGTGCCAGCAGTTTGGAGGCAGGGGGCCGATATACTGAAGCTTTCTTT.